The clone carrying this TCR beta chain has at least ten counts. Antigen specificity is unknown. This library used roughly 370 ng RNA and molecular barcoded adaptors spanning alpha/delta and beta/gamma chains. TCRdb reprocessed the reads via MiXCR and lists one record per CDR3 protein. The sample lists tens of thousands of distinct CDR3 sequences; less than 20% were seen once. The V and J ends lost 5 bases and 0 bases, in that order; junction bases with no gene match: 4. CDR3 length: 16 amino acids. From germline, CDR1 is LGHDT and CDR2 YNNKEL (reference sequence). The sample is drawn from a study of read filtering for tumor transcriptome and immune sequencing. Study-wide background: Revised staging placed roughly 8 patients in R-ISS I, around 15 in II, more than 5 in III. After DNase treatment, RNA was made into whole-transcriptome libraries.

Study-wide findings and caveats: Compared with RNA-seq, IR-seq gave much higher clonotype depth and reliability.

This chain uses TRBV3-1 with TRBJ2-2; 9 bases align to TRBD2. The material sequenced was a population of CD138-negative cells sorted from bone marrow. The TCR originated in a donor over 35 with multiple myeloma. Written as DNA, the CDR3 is TGTGCCAGCAGCGCCCGACTAGCGGCGAACACCGGGGAGCTGTTTTTT. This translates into CASSARLAANTGELFF. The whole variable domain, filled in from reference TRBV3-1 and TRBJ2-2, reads DTAVSQTPKYLVTQMGNDKSIKCEQNLGHDTMYWYKQDSKKFLKIMFSYNNKELIINETVPNRFSPKSPDKAHLNLHINSLELGDSAVYFCASSARLAANTGELFFGEGSRLTVL.